There are a few counts of the clone carrying this TCR beta chain. The V gene's germline CDR1 is MNHNS and CDR2 SASEGT. The ends were cut back, 6 bases at V and 1 base at J, with 4 bases in the middle. The CDR3 contains 12 residues. This entry belongs to a study of cytomegalovirus exposure and HLA in healthy donors. PCR employed 60 Vbeta and 13 Jbeta primers. Here immunoSEQ multiplex PCR was the method, and the copy in TCRdb shows in-frame clones only, minus some. The data contain approximately 150,000 clones, around three quarters of them seen just once; the ten biggest clones take up about 3%. This TCR was sampled from a male donor in good health and CMV-seronegative. This chain connects TRBV6-1 to TRBJ1-5; D gene unclear. Sequencing was performed on PBMCs. CDR3 sequence: CASSTSNQPQHF. CDR3 DNA: TGTGCCAGCAGCACAAGCAATCAGCCCCAGCATTTT.